The 17 T cell receptor beta chains below come from one sample, sequenced in a study of T cell responses to AZD1222 COVID-19 vaccine. The protocol was immunoSEQ multiplex PCR, while the TCRdb copy is restricted to in-frame clones and leaves out a portion. There are approximately 110,000 clones in the sample; about 86% occur only once, and roughly 9% lies in the top ten. Here the sequenced sample was peripheral blood, taken on day 0 of AZD1222 vaccination. All receptors come from an adult in good health.

The chain couples TRBV18 to TRBJ2-2; possible D gene TRBD1, 6 bases. Looked up from germline, CDR1 is KGHSH and CDR2 is LQKENI. V was shortened by 3 bases and J by 6 bases, with 8 bases between the two germline ends. This CDR3 contains 13 residues. The chain's CDR3 is CASSPTGPGELFF. CDR3 nucleotide sequence: TGTGCCAGCTCACCGACAGGACCCGGGGAGCTGTTTTTT. The entire variable domain, with the rest obtained from reference TRBV18 and TRBJ2-2, is as follows: NAGVMQNPRHLVRRRGQEARLRCSPMKGHSHVYWYRQLPEEGLKFMVYLQKENIIDESGMPKERFSAEFPKEGPSILRIQQVVRGDSAAYFCASSPTGPGELFFGEGSRLTVL.

With regard to this clone: A read error may account for a junction end that differs from germline. This chain links TRBV7-7 with TRBJ2-7, with 12 bases matching TRBD2. The CDR3 totals 14 residues. CDR1 is SSHAT and CDR2 is FNYEAQ in the germline V gene (reference sequence). DNA of the CDR3: TGTGCTAGCAGCCCTGGGACTAGCGGGTCTGTGCAGTACTTC. It codes for CASSPGTSGSVQYF.

This sequence joins TRBV19 and TRBJ1-5; tentatively, D is TRBD1 (5 bases). The CDR3 consists of 13 residues. In germline, CDR1 is LNHDA, CDR2 SQIVND (reference sequence). V lost 10 bases and J 7 bases, leaving 17 bases between the germline ends. This CDR3 reads CAIGAREYQPQHF. CDR3 DNA: TGTGCCATTGGGGCCAGGGAGTACCAGCCCCAGCATTTT.

The V gene is TRBV27, the J gene TRBJ1-2; 7 nucleotides line up with TRBD1. The ends lost 6 bases at V and 8 bases at J; junction bases unmatched: 12. The CDR3 extends over 14 amino acids. Germline V gene data show CDR1 as MNHEY and CDR2 as SMNVEV (reference sequence). The CDR3 region is CASSPQDRASGYTF. As DNA, the CDR3 is TGTGCCAGCAGCCCCCAAGACAGGGCCAGCGGCTACACCTTC.

This CDR3 reads CASSYGAGGFQETQYF. The CDR3 DNA follows: TGTGCCAGCAGTTACGGGGCGGGAGGGTTCCAAGAGACCCAGTACTTC. The chain combines TRBV6-5 with TRBJ2-5; 9 bases fit TRBD2. The CDR3 runs to 16 residues. V lost 2 bases, J lost 1 base, and 5 bases stayed unmatched. Germline CDR1 is MNHEY and CDR2 is SVGAGI.

The chain uses TRBV7-9 and TRBJ2-2, with 8 bases aligning to TRBD1. CDR3 length: 13 amino acids. In germline, CDR1 is SEHNR, CDR2 FQNEAQ (reference sequence). Losses at the gene ends were 5 bases for V and 6 bases for J; bases not matched to a gene: 2. CDR3 DNA sequence: TGTGCCAGCAGCCGGGGACAGGCCGGGGAGCTGTTTTTT. Protein sequence: CASSRGQAGELFF.

The chain recombines TRBV5-1 with TRBJ2-1; 8 bases are shared with TRBD2. CDR3 length equals 19 residues. Germline V gives CDR1 SGHRS, CDR2 YFSETQ. Unmatched junction bases numbered 21, after V lost 2 bases and J lost 8 bases. CDR3 DNA sequence: TGCGCCAGCAGCTTCGGGGGACTTGGCGGGGGGCCCAGGAGTCATGAGCAGTTCTTC. Translating gives CASSFGGLGGGPRSHEQFF.

The rearrangement uses TRBV28 and TRBJ2-7, with TRBD2 matching 11 bases. The V gene end was trimmed by 2 bases and the J gene end by 1 base; junction bases not matched to a gene: 7. CDR3 size: 17 residues. Germline V CDR1 and CDR2: MDHEN, SYDVKM. Here the CDR3 reads CASSLAVGTSGSYEQYF. CDR3 nucleotides: TGTGCCAGCAGTTTAGCGGTCGGGACTAGCGGATCCTACGAGCAGTACTTC.

The chain is built from TRBV19 and TRBJ1-3, with unresolved D. The ends were cut back, 5 bases at V and 0 bases at J, with 14 bases in the middle. Germline CDR1 and CDR2: LNHDA and SQIVND (reference sequence). This CDR3 is built from 16 residues. CDR3 sequence reads: CASSRGAGNSGNTIYF. CDR3 nucleotide sequence: TGTGCCAGTAGTCGGGGAGCGGGGAACTCTGGAAACACCATATATTTT.

The chain links TRBV7-2 to TRBJ2-1; D is uncertain. Germline assignment: CDR1 SGHTA and CDR2 FQGNSA. This CDR3 region has 12 residues. V lost 0 bases to trimming and J lost 6 bases, with 3 bases between them. The CDR3 DNA is TGTGCCAGCAGCTTAGCGGTCAATGAGCAGTTCTTC. This encodes CASSLAVNEQFF.

The chain joins TRBV5-1 to TRBJ2-3; 7 nucleotides align to TRBD2. The junction had 8 bases not matched to a gene; V was cut back by 6 bases and J by 4 bases. Germline V gene data show CDR1 as SGHRS and CDR2 as YFSETQ. The CDR3 runs 14 residues. CDR3 region: CASKGGGVSDTQYF. Here the CDR3 DNA reads TGCGCCAGCAAGGGCGGGGGAGTATCAGATACGCAGTATTTT.

This clone has only a few counts. This sample also contains other DNA sequences that code for the same CDR3. The V call is TRBV18, the J call TRBJ2-5; D call uncertain. The germline V gene has CDR1 KGHSH and CDR2 LQKENI. V lost 3 bases to trimming and J lost 2 bases, with 4 bases between them. The CDR3 loop spans 12 amino acids. CDR3 nucleotide sequence: TGTGCCAGCTCACCGCAACAAGAGACCCAGTACTTC. This encodes CASSPQQETQYF.

CDR3 sequence reads: CASSVGSSGANVLTF. Here the CDR3 DNA reads TGTGCCAGCAGCGTAGGAAGCTCTGGGGCCAACGTCCTGACTTTC. This chain links TRBV9 with TRBJ2-6; D unclear. The V gene's germline CDR1 is SGDLS and CDR2 YYNGEE. The CDR3 is 15 amino acids. The V end lost 0 bases, the J end lost 0 bases, and 4 bases lay between the germline ends.

This chain connects TRBV7-3 to TRBJ2-6; D is uncertain. Looked up from germline, CDR1 is SGHTA and CDR2 is FQGTGA. This CDR3 region has 15 residues. V was pared by 4 bases and J by 0 bases, with 7 bases between. The CDR3: CASSYGVSGANVLTF. The CDR3 bases are TGTGCCAGCAGCTATGGGGTCTCTGGGGCCAACGTCCTGACTTTC. The entire variable domain, with the rest obtained from reference TRBV7-3 and TRBJ2-6, is as follows: GAGVSQTPSNKVTEKGKYVELRCDPISGHTALYWYRQSLGQGPEFLIYFQGTGAADDSGLPNDRFFAVRPEGSVSTLKIQRTERGDSAVYLCASSYGVSGANVLTFGAGSRLTVL.

The CDR3 bases are TGTGCCAGCATACTTACAGGGATTTTGACAGATACGCAGTATTTT. Translation gives CASILTGILTDTQYF. The J gene is TRBJ2-3, the V gene TRBV6-5, with a weak D call TRBD1 (6 bases). The CDR3 covers 15 residues. V lost 7 bases and J 3 bases, leaving 17 bases between the germline ends. Germline loops: CDR1 MNHEY, CDR2 SVGAGI.

The rearrangement joins TRBV6-5 to TRBJ1-2; the D is unclear. Germline lookup yields CDR1 MNHEY and CDR2 SVGAGI. V lost 5 bases and J lost 5, with 9 bases in between. This CDR3 contains 12 residues. The CDR3 region has the DNA TGTGCCAGCAGTCCCCGACATTATGGCTACACCTTC. This encodes CASSPRHYGYTF.

This rearrangement joins TRBV10-3 to TRBJ2-2; 11 nucleotides line up with TRBD2. V shed 6 bases and J 5 bases; nucleotides not matched to a gene: 8. The CDR3 extends over 16 amino acids. CDR1 ENHRY and CDR2 SYGVKD come from the germline V gene. Here the CDR3 DNA reads TGTGCCATCAGACCTTCTAGCGGGGGGCGAACCGGGGAGCTGTTTTTT. It encodes CAIRPSSGGRTGELFF.